The 7 T cell receptor beta chains below all came from one sample that was sequenced in a study of T cell responses to AZD1222 COVID-19 vaccine. Sequenced by immunoSEQ multiplex PCR; TCRdb stores in-frame clones only, minus some. The table has about 89,000 clones, roughly 90% seen once. The material sequenced was peripheral blood, taken 28 days after the second AZD1222 dose. The source of these receptors is an adult who received the AZD1222 COVID-19 vaccine.

The rearrangement links TRBV19 to TRBJ2-5, with D unresolved. The CDR3 length is 14 residues. Per germline, CDR1 LNHDA and CDR2 SQIVND (reference sequence). The germline V and J ends were trimmed by 1 base and 5 bases, with 11 bases remaining between them. In DNA, the CDR3 is TGTGCCAGTAGTATAGGGAGCGTTGCGGAGACCCAGTACTTC. Its protein product is CASSIGSVAETQYF. The full variable domain, its missing parts supplied by reference TRBV19 and TRBJ2-5, is DGGITQSPKYLFRKEGQNVTLSCEQNLNHDAMYWYRQDPGQGLRLIYYSQIVNDFQKGDIAEGYSVSREKKESFPLTVTSAQKNPTAFYLCASSIGSVAETQYFGPGTRLLVL.

The CDR3 protein is CASSLDSLRSLGNEQFF. As DNA, the CDR3 is TGTGCCAGCAGCTTAGATTCTCTGAGGTCTCTAGGGAATGAGCAGTTCTTC. The chain carries TRBV7-9 and TRBJ2-1; D remains ambiguous. The CDR3 loop spans 17 amino acids. Germline CDR1 SEHNR, CDR2 FQNEAQ (reference sequence). V was pared by 1 base and J by 7 bases, with 20 bases between.

The chain joins TRBV6-4 to TRBJ2-1; D not certain. CDR3 length equals 15 residues. Germline V gene data show CDR1 as MRHNA and CDR2 as SNTAGT. Trimming left V 2 bases short and J 0 bases short, with 8 bases between. In DNA, the CDR3 is TGTGCCAGCAGTGACGGAGATGTCTCCTACAATGAGCAGTTCTTC. This translates into CASSDGDVSYNEQFF.

This chain connects TRBV9 to TRBJ1-2; D unclear. V was pared by 5 bases and J by 0 bases, with 8 bases between. The germline V gene encodes CDR1 SGDLS and CDR2 YYNGEE. The CDR3 runs 13 residues. Here the CDR3 reads CASRGQANYGYTF. As DNA, the CDR3 is TGTGCCAGCAGGGGTCAAGCTAACTATGGCTACACCTTC.

This clone was detected once. V is TRBV9 and J is TRBJ2-1; 7 bases line up with TRBD1. Germline assignment: CDR1 SGDLS and CDR2 YYNGEE. This CDR3 has 17 residues. V gave up 4 bases and J gave up 0 bases; unmatched junction bases: 10. As DNA, the CDR3 is TGTGCCAGCAGCCCCTGGGACAGTCAGAGCTCCTACAATGAGCAGTTCTTC. Translating gives CASSPWDSQSSYNEQFF.

The chain carries TRBV5-6 and TRBJ1-5; 7 positions agree with TRBD1. This CDR3 has 15 residues. CDR1 is SGHDT, CDR2 YYEEEE, per germline. V was clipped by 2 bases and J by 6 bases; unmatched bases: 8. The CDR3 sequence is CASSFFDRVGQPQHF. The DNA for the CDR3 is TGTGCCAGCAGCTTTTTCGACAGGGTGGGTCAGCCCCAGCATTTT.

The V gene is TRBV19, the J gene TRBJ2-6; D gene uncertain. V was trimmed by 9 bases and J by 4 bases, leaving 7 bases between them. The V gene's germline CDR1 is LNHDA and CDR2 SQIVND (reference sequence). CDR3 length: 12 residues. CDR3 sequence: CASTRGANVLTF. For the CDR3, the DNA is TGTGCCAGCACGAGAGGGGCCAACGTCCTGACTTTC.